This T cell receptor (beta chain) was retrieved from a study of post-analysis software for immune sequencing data (dated by TCRdb to 2013 to 2016). General notes on the study: The recorded disease courses included relapsing-remitting, secondary progressive and progressive-relapsing multiple sclerosis, and some patients had no subtype annotation. A subset of samples was prepared in parallel using single-end sample barcoding, then pooled and co-amplified after Illumina adapter ligation. The multiple sclerosis patient repertoires were compared with around ten previously published healthy control repertoires from donors aged roughly 6 to 27 years. Broad study findings and their caveats: The control group was slightly older than the multiple sclerosis patient group. When samples were clustered directly using the F measure, samples prepared in the same batch co-clustered strongly, which prompted a batch-effect correction. Normalized Chao1 diversity was significantly lower in multiple sclerosis patients than controls, suggesting substantial peripheral T-cell clonal expansion.

As concerns this clonotype: Its antigen is still unknown. No much larger clonotype is one base removed from it; base qualities were not supplied.

To demonstrate the VDJtools post-analysis software, the study profiled TCR beta repertoires from the peripheral blood of about a dozen young patients with multiple sclerosis. The multiple sclerosis patients were children and adolescents between about 6 and 15 years of age. The library was produced with PCR. For sequencing, an Illumina HiSeq 2500 was employed. To reduce PCR and sequencing biases, unique molecular identifiers were built into the TCR beta cDNA libraries. Every 1 to 10 million input T cells yielded approximately 500,000 cDNA molecules, meaning each molecule approximated one T cell. Patient libraries were prepared and sequenced with the same protocol used for the earlier healthy control dataset. Samples belonging to the same batch were prepared together, multiplexed and sequenced on a shared HiSeq lane. Per the authors' processing: MIGEC handled the raw barcoded reads, throwing out single-read molecular identifier groups before consensus assembly and CDR3 extraction. VDJtools was used for post-analysis of the clonotype tables, and diversity was normalized by down-sampling every dataset to the size of the smallest sample. Repertoire overlap clustering matched CDR3 amino acid but not nucleotide sequences to correct batch-related cross-sample contamination. TCRdb passed the public sequencing reads through fastp at Q25 and MiXCR, retaining productive beta sequences. Each CDR3 protein appears once, grouped with its most common genes and DNA. It is TCRdb's table, rather than the study itself, that gives the V and J calls and clone size. This sample has about 820,000 distinct CDR3 sequences in its table, and roughly 50% of those were observed once. 4.6% of the sample is held by the ten biggest clonotypes.

Sequencing was performed on blood. The receptor was isolated from a girl aged 10 to 17 with multiple sclerosis.

The sequence in DNA is TGCGCCAGCAGCTTGGCTAGCGGGGGGACGGGGGAGCAGTACTTC. Its translation is CASSLASGGTGEQYF. The V gene is TRBV5-1 and the J gene is TRBJ2-7; 11 central bases correspond to TRBD2. CDR1 and CDR2 are drawn from the germline V gene: SGHRS, YFSETQ. Germline trimming amounts to 0 bases on V and 7 bases on J, with 6 as the count of junction bases outside the gene matches. The CDR3 covers 15 residues, taking in both the cysteine and the phenylalanine. Only CDR3 DNA remains: 45 bases, in frame from the first base.